Each of the 23 T cell receptor beta chains below was sequenced from the same sample in a study of blood T cell repertoires in COVID-19. The assay was immunoSEQ multiplex PCR, and TCRdb's table has in-frame clones only and misses some. The sample has 200,000 to 250,000 clones, over 75% seen once. The sample was peripheral blood. These receptors were obtained from a woman aged 70-85 years with COVID-19, enrolled during active disease.

V usage is TRBV7-9 and J usage is TRBJ1-2; possible D gene TRBD1, 5 bases. The germline gives CDR1 SEHNR, CDR2 FQNEAQ (reference sequence). V lost 3 bases to trimming and J lost 3 bases, with 8 bases between them. The CDR3 runs to 13 residues. This CDR3 reads CASSLTDDYGYTF. The CDR3 DNA sequence: TGTGCCAGCAGCTTGACAGACGACTATGGCTACACCTTC.

V and J are TRBV10-1 and TRBJ2-3; perhaps TRBD1 as D (6 bases). The CDR3 has 16 amino acids. V was cut by 6 bases and J by 3 bases, with 19 bases left in between. Germline loops: CDR1 WNHNN, CDR2 SYGVQD (reference sequence). CDR3 sequence reads: CASRRGQRGNTDTQYF. The CDR3 DNA is TGCGCCAGCAGGAGAGGACAGAGGGGTAATACAGATACGCAGTATTTT.

V gene TRBV7-3 combines with J gene TRBJ2-3, with 10 nucleotides matching TRBD1. CDR3 length: 15 amino acids. Looked up from germline, CDR1 is SGHTA and CDR2 is FQGTGA. V shed 8 bases and J 2 bases; nucleotides not matched to a gene: 7. The CDR3 DNA reads TGTGCCAGCGCAAAGGGGACAGGGGACACAGATACGCAGTATTTT. The encoded protein is CASAKGTGDTDTQYF. Full variable domain (remainder filled in from reference TRBV7-3 and TRBJ2-3): GAGVSQTPSNKVTEKGKYVELRCDPISGHTALYWYRQSLGQGPEFLIYFQGTGAADDSGLPNDRFFAVRPEGSVSTLKIQRTERGDSAVYLCASAKGTGDTDTQYFGPGTRLTVL.

The chain employs TRBV12-3 or TRBV12-4 and TRBJ2-5; D perhaps matches TRBD2 (6 bases). There are 13 residues in the CDR3. Trimming stripped 5 bases from V and 2 bases from J, with 9 bases between. The CDR3 here is CASSKTRQETQYF. The CDR3 nucleotides are TGTGCCAGCAGTAAGACTAGACAAGAGACCCAGTACTTC.

This chain connects TRBV15 to TRBJ2-5, with 11 bases aligning to TRBD2. CDR3 length: 17 residues. Germline assignment: CDR1 LNHNV and CDR2 YYDKDF (reference sequence). J was trimmed by 1 base and V by 5 bases; bases with no gene match: 9. Here the CDR3 reads CATSVGGLAELQETQYF. CDR3 DNA sequence: TGTGCCACCAGCGTTGGGGGACTAGCGGAGCTCCAAGAGACCCAGTACTTC.

This clone appeared once. The rearrangement uses TRBV7-2 and TRBJ1-4; 9 bases are shared with TRBD1. From germline, CDR1 is SGHTA and CDR2 FQGNSA. The CDR3 length is 16 residues. Germline trimming cut 0 bases from V and 6 bases from J; bases unmatched to any gene: 5. CDR3 in DNA: TGTGCCAGCAGCTTAGCGCTCACAGGGGGCCATGAAAAACTGTTTTTT. Protein: CASSLALTGGHEKLFF.

The chain recombines TRBV27 with TRBJ1-2, with D possibly TRBD1 on 5 matching bases. The germline CDR1 and CDR2 sequences are MNHEY and SMNVEV (reference sequence). Deletions cut 5 bases from V and 4 bases from J, with 20 bases between. This CDR3 is built from 16 residues. The CDR3 DNA is TGTGCCAGCAGTCCCTCCTGGCAGGGAGGGTTCTATGGCTACACCTTC. Translation gives CASSPSWQGGFYGYTF.

This clone has only one observation. This sequence joins TRBV30 and TRBJ2-2, with a weak D call TRBD2 (5 bases). The CDR3 runs 12 residues. V lost 2 bases to trimming and J lost 6 bases, with 7 bases between them. Germline values: CDR1 GTSNPN, CDR2 SVGIG (reference sequence). The CDR3 nucleotides read TGTGCCTGGAGTCCGGGGTCCGGGGAGCTGTTTTTT. Amino acid sequence: CAWSPGSGELFF.

The table lists this clone with a few counts. CDR3 in amino acids: CASSQDTAYEQYF. The CDR3 DNA is TGCGCCAGCAGCCAAGACACAGCCTACGAGCAGTACTTC. This sequence joins TRBV4-3 and TRBJ2-7, with D unclear. Germline values: CDR1 LGHNA, CDR2 YSLEER. Between the trimmed V and J ends, which lost 0 bases and 2 bases, there was a span of 5 bases. The CDR3 sequence is 13 residues long.

The chain has TRBV30 and TRBJ2-7; no clear D. The CDR3 extends over 13 amino acids. The ends were cut back, 1 base at V and 3 bases at J, with 10 bases in the middle. The germline CDR1 and CDR2 sequences are GTSNPN and SVGIG (reference sequence). The CDR3 reads CAWSELFRYEQYF. The CDR3 DNA reads as TGTGCCTGGAGTGAGCTTTTCCGCTACGAGCAGTACTTC.

The chain recombines TRBV13 with TRBJ1-1; a possible D gene is TRBD1 (5 bases). This CDR3 comprises 15 residues. V dropped 2 bases and J dropped 2 bases, with 12 bases sitting between them. In germline, CDR1 is PRHDT, CDR2 FYEKMQ (reference sequence). CDR3 sequence reads: CASSLRGGPNTEAFF. Written as DNA, the CDR3 is TGTGCCAGCAGCTTACGGGGGGGACCTAACACTGAAGCTTTCTTT.

The V gene is TRBV9, the J gene TRBJ1-2; no reliable D call. Trimming took off 4 bases at V and 8 bases at J, with 9 bases between the two ends. Germline V lookup: CDR1 SGDLS, CDR2 YYNGEE. The CDR3 runs to 11 residues. The CDR3 coding sequence is TGTGCCAGCAGCCCACTTCCCGGCTACACCTTC. This encodes CASSPLPGYTF.

This chain uses TRBV5-5 with TRBJ1-3; 7 bases match TRBD1. The CDR3 loop spans 16 amino acids. Germline CDR1 reads SGHKS; CDR2 reads YYEKEE (reference sequence). Germline trimming cut 4 bases from V and 0 bases from J; bases unmatched to any gene: 7. As DNA, the CDR3 is TGTGCCAGCAGCAGGGACAGCACAAACTCTGGAAACACCATATATTTT. Its protein is CASSRDSTNSGNTIYF. The variable domain in full, completed from reference TRBV5-5 and TRBJ1-3, reads DAGVTQSPTHLIKTRGQQVTLRCSPISGHKSVSWYQQVLGQGPQFIFQYYEKEERGRGNFPDRFSARQFPNYSSELNVNALLLGDSALYLCASSRDSTNSGNTIYFGEGSWLTVV.

The chain employs TRBV5-1 and TRBJ2-7; D unresolved. V dropped 2 bases and J dropped 0 bases, with 12 bases sitting between them. Germline CDR1 SGHRS, CDR2 YFSETQ. This CDR3 region has 15 residues. Written as DNA, the CDR3 is TGCGCCAGCAGCTTCGACCAGGCCGTCTCCTACGAGCAGTACTTC. Its translation: CASSFDQAVSYEQYF.

The chain joins TRBV24-1 to TRBJ2-3, with 9 bases lining up with TRBD2. Germline V gene data show CDR1 as KGHDR and CDR2 as SFDVKD. The CDR3 has 16 amino acids. V gave up 5 bases and J gave up 4 bases; unmatched junction bases: 9. In DNA, the CDR3 is TGTGCCACCAGTGCAGGGCTAGCGGGAAGATCAGATACGCAGTATTTT. It is translated as CATSAGLAGRSDTQYF.

This clone has just a few counts. This chain links TRBV27 with TRBJ1-5; maybe TRBD1 (5 bases). Trimming took 0 bases from V and 5 from J, leaving 8 bases between them. The CDR3 sequence is 14 residues long. Per germline, CDR1 MNHEY and CDR2 SMNVEV (reference sequence). Written as DNA, the CDR3 is TGTGCCAGCAGTTTATCTTGGGGGGATCAGCCCCAGCATTTT. Its translation: CASSLSWGDQPQHF.

V usage is TRBV2 and J usage is TRBJ2-3, with D maybe TRBD2 (5 bases). Germline V CDR1 and CDR2: SNHLY, FYNNEI. The length of the CDR3 is 13 residues. The ends were cut back, 0 bases at V and 8 bases at J, with 9 bases in the middle. This chain's CDR3 is CASSEARVGTQYF. The CDR3 nucleotides are TGTGCCAGCAGTGAAGCGCGGGTTGGTACGCAGTATTTT.

This clone appeared once. The rearrangement uses TRBV5-6 and TRBJ2-7; TRBD1 matches at 8 bases. CDR3 length: 15 residues. Trimming cost V 2 bases and J 1 base; bases outside gene matches: 5. CDR1 and CDR2 from the germline V gene are SGHDT and YYEEEE. Written as DNA, the CDR3 is TGTGCCAGCAGCTTACCAGGGGGCTGGTCCTACGAGCAGTACTTC. Its translation is CASSLPGGWSYEQYF.

The CDR3 reads CASSQDGGGAYNEQFF. The CDR3, as DNA: TGCGCCAGCAGCCAAGACGGCGGGGGGGCATACAATGAGCAGTTCTTC. The rearrangement links TRBV4-3 to TRBJ2-1; 9 bases fit TRBD2. CDR1 and CDR2 (germline): LGHNA, YSLEER. The J segment lost 4 bases and the V segment lost 0 bases, leaving 4 bases of the junction unmatched. CDR3 length: 16 amino acids.

V usage is TRBV11-2 and J usage is TRBJ1-2, with 10 bases identical to TRBD1. Germline V CDR1 and CDR2: SGHAT, FQNNGV. V shed 8 bases, J shed 8 bases, and the junction held 8 bases outside the gene matches. The CDR3 consists of 13 residues. CDR3 residues: CASSGQGFWGYTF. The CDR3 DNA reads as TGTGCCAGCTCGGGACAGGGGTTTTGGGGCTACACCTTC. Variable domain in full (rest from reference TRBV11-2 and TRBJ1-2): EAGVAQSPRYKIIEKRQSVAFWCNPISGHATLYWYQQILGQGPKLLIQFQNNGVVDDSQLPKDRFSAERLKGVDSTLKIQPAKLEDSAVYLCASSGQGFWGYTFGSGTRLTVV.

The CDR3 sequence is CASSFGTGTEAFF. The DNA for the CDR3 is TGTGCCAGCAGCTTCGGGACAGGCACTGAAGCTTTCTTT. The rearrangement links TRBV7-2 to TRBJ1-1, with 8 bases fitting TRBD1. This CDR3 is built from 13 residues. Germline V gives CDR1 SGHTA, CDR2 FQGNSA. Germline trimming cut 3 bases from V and 4 bases from J; bases unmatched to any gene: 1.

This chain links TRBV5-6 with TRBJ2-3; 10 positions match TRBD2. The trim removed 4 bases at V and 6 bases at J, leaving 17 bases unmatched. This CDR3 is built from 18 residues. CDR1 and CDR2 (germline): SGHDT, YYEEEE. DNA of the CDR3: TGTGCCAGCAGCCCCTGGACTAGCGGAGATTCCAAGGGGGATACGCAGTATTTT. This encodes CASSPWTSGDSKGDTQYF.

The CDR3 spells CSASHLLAGLTDTQYF. Written as DNA, the CDR3 is TGCAGTGCTAGTCATCTCCTAGCGGGACTTACAGATACGCAGTATTTT. The rearrangement joins TRBV20-1 to TRBJ2-3, with 9 bases aligning to TRBD2. The CDR3 sequence is 16 residues long. Unmatched junction bases numbered 10, after V lost 3 bases and J lost 3 bases. Germline V gene sequence: CDR1 DFQATT, CDR2 SNEGSKA (reference sequence).